This T cell receptor beta chain appears in the sequencing data of a study of beta chain features in type 1 diabetes. Overall study: The study found patients and healthy donors alike in age, gender and cell yields. The number of sorted cells examined across all samples was some 98,000,000. Whole-study findings and limits: Among patients with Type 1 diabetes, TCRB CDR3s were moderately but significantly shorter in every one of the four CD4+ subsets. Among type 1 diabetes patients, VDJ junctions had fewer insertions and more deletions.

CDR1 and CDR2 from the germline V gene are MGHRA and YSYEKL. CDR3 size: 16 residues. Trimming took off 0 bases at V and 9 bases at J, with 15 bases between the two ends. Every isolated RNA sample was fully reverse transcribed, so sequencing captured expressed TCRB transcripts. Assay used: immunoSEQ multiplex PCR; TCRdb lists only in-frame clones, some missing. This sample has 300,000 to 350,000 clones, with approximately 10% found just once. This clone was detected a few times. Its antigen is unknown. Material for sequencing was central memory CD4+ T cells from blood. This chain connects TRBV4-1 to TRBJ1-6; D perhaps matches TRBD1 (6 bases). This sequence originates from a man younger than 40 with type 1 diabetes. The CDR3 coding sequence is TGCGCCAGCAGCCAAGACCTTCCCGGAGGGGGTTCACCCCTCCACTTT. It is translated as CASSQDLPGGGSPLHF.